Below are 5 T cell receptor beta chains sequenced from a single sample in a study of T cells of healthy individuals. TCRdb passed the 5' RACE reads through MiXCR, listing each CDR3 protein once. The table records about 96,000 distinct CDR3 sequences, 17% of them present only once. All receptors derive from a human donor in good health.

This chain links TRBV29-1 with TRBJ2-5, with 10 bases lining up with TRBD1. From germline, CDR1 is SQVTM and CDR2 ANQGSEA. The ends lost 5 bases at V and 2 bases at J; junction bases unmatched: 11. The CDR3 is 16 residues long. This chain's CDR3 is CSVSGTGDIPQETQYF. Here the CDR3 DNA reads TGCAGCGTTTCCGGGACAGGGGATATCCCTCAAGAGACCCAGTACTTC.

The V gene is TRBV11-2, the J gene TRBJ2-7, with 9 bases lining up with TRBD1. With 5 bases clipped from V and 6 bases from J, the junction kept 5 bases outside the gene matches. The CDR3 is made up of 13 amino acids. Germline CDR1 SGHAT, CDR2 FQNNGV. The CDR3 here is CASSPDRGGEQYF. DNA of the CDR3: TGTGCCAGCAGCCCCGACAGGGGGGGCGAGCAGTACTTC.

The rearrangement uses TRBV20-1 and TRBJ2-5; no firm D call. Germline loops: CDR1 DFQATT, CDR2 SNEGSKA (reference sequence). The CDR3 runs 11 residues. Trimming stripped 6 bases from V and 2 bases from J, with 7 bases between. CDR3 loop: CSAQFQETQYF. The CDR3, as DNA: TGCAGTGCCCAGTTTCAAGAGACCCAGTACTTC.

This clonotype was observed a handful of times. The V call is TRBV2, the J call TRBJ2-1, with 8 bases that match TRBD1. The CDR3 is made up of 13 amino acids. Germline V lookup: CDR1 SNHLY, CDR2 FYNNEI. CDR3: CVASRGRLNEQFF. The CDR3 DNA reads TGTGTCGCGAGCAGGGGGCGATTGAATGAGCAGTTCTTC. The entire variable domain, with the rest obtained from reference TRBV2 and TRBJ2-1, is as follows: EPEVTQTPSHQVTQMGQEVILRCVPISNHLYFYWYRQILGQKVEFLVSFYNNEISEKSEIFDDQFSVERPDGSNFTLKIRSTKLEDSAMYFCVASRGRLNEQFFGPGTRLTVL.

This chain links TRBV6-5 with TRBJ2-5; D unresolved. The CDR3 contains 14 residues. The germline gives CDR1 MNHEY, CDR2 SVGAGI. V was pared by 0 bases and J by 5 bases, with 10 bases between. CDR3 region: CASSYSSIRETQYF. CDR3 DNA: TGTGCCAGCAGTTACTCGAGTATACGGGAGACCCAGTACTTC.